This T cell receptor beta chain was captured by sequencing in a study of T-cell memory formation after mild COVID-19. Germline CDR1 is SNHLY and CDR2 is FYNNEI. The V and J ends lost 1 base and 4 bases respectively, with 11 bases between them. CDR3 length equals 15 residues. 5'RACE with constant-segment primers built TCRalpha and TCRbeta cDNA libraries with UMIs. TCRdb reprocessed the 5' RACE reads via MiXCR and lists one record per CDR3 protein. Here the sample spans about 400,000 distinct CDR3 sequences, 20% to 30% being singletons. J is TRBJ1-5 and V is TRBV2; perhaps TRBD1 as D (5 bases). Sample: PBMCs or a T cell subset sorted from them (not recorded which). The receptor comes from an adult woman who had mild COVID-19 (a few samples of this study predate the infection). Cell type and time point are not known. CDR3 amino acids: CASSEDRLSNQPQHF. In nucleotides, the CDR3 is TGTGCCAGCAGTGAAGACAGGCTTTCGAATCAGCCCCAGCATTTT.